This TCR beta chain was documented in a study of Ad26.COV2.S vaccination and SARS-CoV-2 variants. Study background: Administration of Ad26.COV2.S was intramuscular, either once or twice 56 days apart. General study findings and limits: It was vaccine recipients, not placebo recipients, who had the higher spike-specific TCR breadth.

The treatment is: around 19 received Ad26.COV2.S at low or high dose, single or two shots; 5 received placebo; per-sample allocation not given. The samples were gathered on day 63 after the first injection of vaccine or placebo. Germline V gene lookup returns CDR1 SEHNR and CDR2 FQNEAQ (reference sequence). The CDR3 contains 14 residues. The germline V and J ends were trimmed by 1 base and 8 bases, with 12 bases remaining between them. Sequencing used immunoSEQ multiplex PCR; TCRdb keeps in-frame clones, though not all of them. The sample lists under 500,000 clones, around 92% occurring once. On this clone itself: Its antigen remains unidentified.

The sequence derives from a person aged 18-65 years who received the Ad26.COV2.S COVID-19 vaccine or a placebo. This chain joins TRBV7-9 and TRBJ2-1; a weak D match, TRBD2 (6 bases). Material: peripheral blood, obtained in a trial of Ad26.COV2.S vaccine versus placebo. CDR3: CASSLVGSAHEQFF. Written as DNA, the CDR3 is TGTGCCAGCAGCTTAGTCGGGAGTGCCCATGAGCAGTTCTTC.